These 25 T cell receptor beta chains were all obtained from the same sample, sequenced in a study of patients and donors after allogeneic stem cell transplantation. TCRdb recomputed calls from the RT-PCR reads with MiXCR, one row per CDR3 protein. The repertoire holds some 150,000 distinct CDR3 sequences, with approximately 37% as singletons. Sequenced sample: blood, either unsorted or a sorted T cell fraction (not recorded which). Receptors originate from a human donor who was either an allogeneic HSCT recipient or a stem cell or donor lymphocyte infusion donor (not recorded which). It is not recorded whose cells these are; they may come from a transplant donor.

V is TRBV6-5 and J is TRBJ2-1; TRBD2 agrees at 9 bases. The CDR3 covers 15 residues. The germline V gene has CDR1 MNHEY and CDR2 SVGAGI. V shed 4 bases, J shed 4 bases, and the junction held 5 bases outside the gene matches. The CDR3 region is CASSSSLAGYNEQFF. The CDR3 DNA follows: TGTGCCAGCAGTTCCAGCCTAGCGGGGTACAATGAGCAGTTCTTC.

This chain connects TRBV7-3 to TRBJ2-5; D possibly corresponds to TRBD1 (5 bases). The CDR3 has 15 residues. The V end lost 6 bases, the J end lost 5 bases, and 19 bases lay between the germline ends. Looked up from germline, CDR1 is SGHTA and CDR2 is FQGTGA. The CDR3 loop reads CASSLGRVNRETQYF. For the CDR3, the DNA is TGTGCCAGCAGTCTGGGCAGGGTGAATAGGGAGACCCAGTACTTC.

As regards this clonotype: One end of the junction fails to match germline, which may point to a read error. The chain is built from TRBV7-7 and TRBJ1-4, with 9 bases that match TRBD1. Germline V gene lookup returns CDR1 SSHAT and CDR2 FNYEAQ (reference sequence). The CDR3 loop spans 15 amino acids. The CDR3, as DNA: TGTGCTAGCAGCCCCCGGACAGGGGCTAATGAAAAACTGTTTTTT. Translating gives CASSPRTGANEKLFF.

The chain carries TRBV7-9 and TRBJ1-6; D perhaps matches TRBD1 (6 bases). Trimming left V 1 base short and J 19 bases short, with 14 bases between. Germline V gives CDR1 SEHNR, CDR2 FQNEAQ (reference sequence). The CDR3 has 12 residues. This CDR3 is CASSLDKGQRHF. As DNA, the CDR3 is TGTGCCAGCAGCTTAGATAAGGGACAAAGGCACTTT.

V gene TRBV28 combines with J gene TRBJ1-1; 8 nucleotides match TRBD1. CDR3 length: 14 residues. Germline values: CDR1 MDHEN, CDR2 SYDVKM. The ends lost 5 bases at V and 5 bases at J; junction bases unmatched: 7. CDR3: CASSPRQGRTEAFF. In DNA, the CDR3 is TGTGCCAGCAGTCCCAGACAGGGGAGGACTGAAGCTTTCTTT.

This clonotype was picked up a small number of times. The V gene is TRBV20-1, the J gene TRBJ1-6; 8 positions agree with TRBD1. The CDR3 contains 14 residues. Germline V CDR1 and CDR2: DFQATT, SNEGSKA (reference sequence). V lost 6 bases, J lost 10 bases, and 11 bases stayed unmatched. CDR3 residues: CSAADRAGRSPLHF. The CDR3 DNA sequence: TGCAGTGCGGCGGACAGGGCAGGTCGCTCACCCCTCCACTTT.

This clonotype has only a few counts. V is TRBV27 and J is TRBJ1-5; the D gene is possibly TRBD1 (6 bases). The CDR3 covers 15 residues. The germline V and J ends were trimmed by 6 bases and 4 bases, with 16 bases remaining between them. CDR1 is MNHEY, CDR2 SMNVEV, per germline (reference sequence). Here the CDR3 reads CASSVTGTTNQPQHF. CDR3 sequence (DNA): TGTGCCAGCAGCGTTACCGGGACAACAAATCAGCCCCAGCATTTT.

The chain has TRBV11-2 and TRBJ2-7; the match to TRBD1 covers 7 bases. The CDR3 is 16 residues long. J was trimmed by 9 bases and V by 5 bases; bases with no gene match: 19. CDR1 and CDR2 (germline): SGHAT, FQNNGV. The CDR3 protein is CASSPEPGQSPLGQYF. The CDR3 nucleotides are TGTGCCAGCAGCCCTGAACCGGGACAGAGTCCCCTCGGGCAGTACTTC. Supplemented by reference TRBV11-2 and TRBJ2-7, the full variable domain reads EAGVAQSPRYKIIEKRQSVAFWCNPISGHATLYWYQQILGQGPKLLIQFQNNGVVDDSQLPKDRFSAERLKGVDSTLKIQPAKLEDSAVYLCASSPEPGQSPLGQYFGPGTRLTVT.

This clonotype came up a few times. J is TRBJ1-6 and V is TRBV6-2 or TRBV6-3; 7 bases agree with TRBD1. The CDR3 extends over 14 amino acids. J gave up 14 bases and V 7 bases, and 14 bases lay outside the gene matches. Per the germline V gene, CDR1 is MNHEY and CDR2 is SVGEGT. The CDR3 DNA reads TGTGCCAGCACTAAAACGAGGGGGCACTTGGCCCTCCACTTT. Residues: CASTKTRGHLALHF.

In its sample, this clonotype was seen a few times. The rearrangement links TRBV15 to TRBJ1-1; the D is unclear. CDR1 is LNHNV and CDR2 is YYDKDF in the germline V gene (reference sequence). V gave up 6 bases and J gave up 1 base, with 9 bases separating them. The CDR3 spans 13 residues. This CDR3 is CATRGGGNTEAFF. The CDR3 coding sequence is TGTGCCACCAGGGGAGGCGGGAACACTGAAGCTTTCTTT. Full variable domain (rest looked up from reference TRBV15 and TRBJ1-1): DAMVIQNPRYQVTQFGKPVTLSCSQTLNHNVMYWYQQKSSQAPKLLFHYYDKDFNNEADTPDNFQSRRPNTSFCFLDIRSPGLGDTAMYLCATRGGGNTEAFFGQGTRLTVV.

As DNA, the CDR3 is TGTGCCAGCAGCTTAGGACTGTGGCAGTATTTT. Translated: CASSLGLWQYF. This chain links TRBV7-9 with TRBJ2-3; no definite D call. Trimming removed 1 base at V and 11 bases at J, with 7 bases between. The germline V gene has CDR1 SEHNR and CDR2 FQNEAQ (reference sequence). The CDR3 is 11 residues long.

The chain is built from TRBV6-4 and TRBJ2-2; D unresolved. Per the germline V gene, CDR1 is MRHNA and CDR2 is SNTAGT. This CDR3 region has 14 residues. The V gene lost 2 bases and the J gene lost 4 bases, with 8 bases spanning the gap. The CDR3 region is CASSDRFATGELFF. CDR3 DNA sequence: TGTGCCAGCAGTGACAGATTTGCCACCGGGGAGCTGTTTTTT.

This clonotype came up a few times. V and J are TRBV4-1 and TRBJ1-2, with D possibly matching TRBD1 (6 bases). V lost 0 bases, J lost 8 bases, and 10 bases lay in between. The V gene's germline CDR1 is MGHRA and CDR2 YSYEKL. This CDR3 has 13 residues. The CDR3 here is CASSQETGGGYTF. CDR3 in DNA: TGCGCCAGCAGCCAAGAGACAGGTGGAGGCTACACCTTC.

V usage is TRBV5-1 and J usage is TRBJ1-3, with no clear D. CDR3 length: 16 amino acids. V was cut by 0 bases and J by 0 bases, with 10 bases left in between. From germline, CDR1 is SGHRS and CDR2 YFSETQ. The CDR3 DNA sequence: TGCGCCAGCAGCTTGGAGGGTATACTCTCTGGAAACACCATATATTTT. It translates to CASSLEGILSGNTIYF.

V usage is TRBV10-3 and J usage is TRBJ2-5; the match to TRBD2 covers 7 bases. V shed 2 bases, J shed 1 base, and the junction held 4 bases outside the gene matches. CDR1 and CDR2 (germline): ENHRY, SYGVKD. The CDR3 spans 15 residues. The CDR3 sequence is CAISEVSSGQETQYF. The DNA of the CDR3 is TGTGCCATCAGTGAGGTGTCTAGCGGCCAAGAGACCCAGTACTTC.

This clonotype was picked up a small number of times. The chain carries TRBV9 and TRBJ1-4; no clear D. V lost 0 bases and J 5 bases, leaving 8 bases between the germline ends. CDR1 and CDR2 (germline): SGDLS, YYNGEE. The CDR3 is made up of 14 amino acids. CDR3 residues: CASSVELSNEKLFF. In nucleotides, the CDR3 is TGTGCCAGCAGCGTAGAACTGTCGAATGAAAAACTGTTTTTT.

The CDR3 protein is CSASGLAGDEQYF. The CDR3 nucleotides are TGCAGTGCTTCGGGACTAGCGGGGGACGAGCAGTACTTC. The V gene is TRBV20-1, the J gene TRBJ2-7; 14 bases are a match to TRBD2. The germline V gene has CDR1 DFQATT and CDR2 SNEGSKA (reference sequence). The CDR3 covers 13 residues. V dropped 5 bases and J dropped 5; count of bases not matched to a gene: 2.

This clonotype was picked up a small number of times. J is TRBJ1-2 and V is TRBV20-1, with TRBD1 matching 9 bases. The ends lost 7 bases at V and 3 bases at J; junction bases unmatched: 6. The CDR3 is made up of 13 amino acids. Per germline, CDR1 DFQATT and CDR2 SNEGSKA (reference sequence). Here the CDR3 DNA reads TGCAGTGTCCGGGACAGGGTTGACTATGGCTACACCTTC. Protein: CSVRDRVDYGYTF.

J is TRBJ2-1 and V is TRBV7-9; 12 nucleotides align to TRBD1. The CDR3 runs 16 residues. V lost 4 bases to trimming and J lost 8 bases; unmatched junction nucleotides: 9. Per germline, CDR1 SEHNR and CDR2 FQNEAQ (reference sequence). The CDR3 region is CASSYIGTGGFDEQFF. The CDR3 DNA reads TGTGCCAGCAGCTACATAGGGACAGGGGGCTTTGATGAGCAGTTCTTC.

The CDR3 region has the DNA TGCAGTGCCACCATTGCAACTAATGAAAAACTGTTTTTT. Protein sequence: CSATIATNEKLFF. The rearrangement uses TRBV20-1 and TRBJ1-4; D ambiguous. Trimming pared 6 bases from V and 0 bases from J, leaving 8 bases between. Germline V lookup: CDR1 DFQATT, CDR2 SNEGSKA (reference sequence). The CDR3 is made up of 13 amino acids.

A few counts support this clonotype. CDR3 amino acids: CASSAPTGGNSPLHF. The CDR3 nucleotides are TGTGCCAGCAGTGCCCCGACAGGTGGTAATTCACCCCTCCACTTT. The gene calls are TRBV12-3 or TRBV12-4 and TRBJ1-6, with TRBD1 as a possible D gene (6 bases). This CDR3 has 15 amino acids. The germline V and J ends were trimmed by 5 bases and 6 bases, with 14 bases remaining between them.

This clonotype was seen more than once but under ten times. The gene calls are TRBV29-1 and TRBJ1-2; 8 nucleotides line up with TRBD1. CDR3 length: 14 amino acids. The ends lost 6 bases at V and 3 bases at J; junction bases unmatched: 9. Looked up from germline, CDR1 is SQVTM and CDR2 is ANQGSEA. The CDR3 DNA sequence: TGCAGCGTACAGGGGGGCGCGAGCGACTATGGCTACACCTTC. It encodes CSVQGGASDYGYTF.

This sequence joins TRBV6-5 and TRBJ2-1; no definite D call. Germline V lookup: CDR1 MNHEY, CDR2 SVGAGI. CDR3 length: 14 residues. V shed 4 bases and J shed 8 bases, with 15 bases lying between them. As DNA, the CDR3 is TGTGCCAGCAGTTGGCGACAACTTGTCGATGAGCAGTTCTTC. Translated: CASSWRQLVDEQFF.

CDR3 sequence reads: CATSRDQGTWLREQYF. The CDR3 region has the DNA TGTGCCACCAGCAGAGATCAGGGGACATGGCTTCGGGAGCAGTACTTC. The gene calls are TRBV15 and TRBJ2-7; D is possibly TRBD1 (6 bases). V lost 0 bases, J lost 7 bases, and 19 bases lay in between. The germline CDR1 and CDR2 sequences are LNHNV and YYDKDF (reference sequence). This CDR3 region has 16 residues.

This clonotype has more than one count but fewer than ten. The chain links TRBV25-1 to TRBJ1-1; D remains unclear. This CDR3 comprises 12 residues. The V and J ends lost 2 bases and 12 bases respectively, with 13 bases between them. The V gene's germline CDR1 is MGHDK and CDR2 SYGVNS. The CDR3 nucleotides are TGTGCCAGCAGTGAAATGGGATACCTGCCTTTCTTT. Translation: CASSEMGYLPFF.